The following is a TCR beta chain sequence with its context. Its matching antigen is unknown. V lost 2 bases and J 3 bases, leaving 11 bases between the germline ends. Germline loops: CDR1 MNHEY, CDR2 SVGEGT. The CDR3 runs 14 residues. These data belong to a study of healthy donors' naive CD4 and CD8 T cells. A linear amplification protocol produced the TCR libraries from 500 ng of total RNA. One entry per CDR3 protein results from TCRdb running MiXCR on the reads. Altogether about 180,000 distinct CDR3 sequences are present, about 76% being singletons, with the ten largest covering roughly 2.3%. Study conclusions and caveats: Negatively charged CDR3s marked CD8+ lineage; positively charged CDR3s marked CD4+ lineage.

The rearrangement links TRBV6-2 or TRBV6-3 to TRBJ2-7, with D hard to call. This TCR was recovered from a pool of human donors in good health; the sample pools cells from several healthy donors. Material: naive CD4+ and CD8+ T cells sorted from blood, pooled from several donors. The CDR3 loop reads CASSYESLLYEQYF. The DNA for the CDR3 is TGTGCCAGCAGTTACGAGAGTCTTCTCTACGAGCAGTACTTC.